Included here is one TCR beta chain sequence, with context. Its antigen is unknown. Terminally differentiated effector memory CD45RA+ cells were excluded by CCR7 positive selection of CD45RO-negative cells. The data originate from a study of shared clonotypes between healthy human individuals. Study-level information: Contributing individuals were a couple of females and a few males aged 18 to 49.

Libraries were prepared by immunoSEQ multiplex PCR; TCRdb keeps only in-frame clonotypes and omits some of them. The table shows roughly 2,000,000 clones, with 93% occurring only once. Study conclusions and caveats: All-four-donor shared clonotypes had higher generation probabilities than non-shared clonotypes did. Across a handful of donors, naive CD4 shared 5% to 5.5%, naive CD8 3% to 3.5%, memory CD4 roughly 2.5%, memory CD8 under 0.5%. Though the depth was large, rarefaction showed that sorted-subset sequencing was incomplete.

V was pared by 6 bases and J by 0 bases, with 8 bases of the junction left unmatched. Germline V lookup: CDR1 MNHEY, CDR2 SMNVEV (reference sequence). There are 16 residues in the CDR3. This clonotype originated in a man between 18 and 29 years old in good health. Some clones in this sample may be carry-over from other donors' samples. Sequenced: naive CD8+ T cells from PBMCs. This chain connects TRBV27 to TRBJ2-1; TRBD2 matches at 7 bases. CDR3 protein: CASRPSAGVSYNEQFF. The CDR3 DNA reads TGTGCCAGCAGGCCCTCGGCGGGAGTCTCCTACAATGAGCAGTTCTTC.